What follows are 30 T cell receptor beta chains derived from one specimen sequenced in a study of blood T cells in healthy people across ages. Through a sample-barcoded 5' primer and a J-beta primer mix, a second PCR was run for roughly 6 to 11 cycles. TCRdb fed the 5' RACE reads into MiXCR, producing one record per CDR3 protein. The top ten clones hold 23% of a sample with approximately 2,000,000 distinct CDR3 sequences, about 39% of them seen once. The sample consisted of blood. These receptors were collected from a human donor in good health.

Remarks on this clonotype: A single base separates this from a much larger clone, so it may be a read error. The rearrangement joins TRBV6-6 to TRBJ2-4; no clear D gene. The V end was cut by 5 bases, the J end by 13 bases, with 15 bases between. This CDR3 is built from 12 residues. Germline CDR1 MNHNY, CDR2 SVGAGI (reference sequence). CDR3 in DNA: TGTGCCAGCAGTCCCTCGGTTTACGGGCAGTACTTC. Translation: CASSPSVYGQYF.

This clonotype was seen a few times. For the CDR3, the DNA is TGTGCCAGCGCCGGGCAGACCTACGAGCAGTACTTC. Amino acids: CASAGQTYEQYF. V usage is TRBV6-2 or TRBV6-3 and J usage is TRBJ2-7; D uncertain. The CDR3 extends over 12 amino acids. Germline-derived CDR1 and CDR2 are MNHEY and SVGEGT. Trimming pared 8 bases from V and 2 bases from J, leaving 10 bases between.

Only a few counts were recorded for this clonotype. This chain links TRBV20-1 with TRBJ2-5; 14 bases align to TRBD2. This CDR3 comprises 12 residues. J gave up 13 bases and V 1 base, and 2 bases lay outside the gene matches. The germline V gene has CDR1 DFQATT and CDR2 SNEGSKA (reference sequence). Here the CDR3 reads CSARAGLAGGYF. Here the CDR3 DNA reads TGCAGTGCTAGAGCCGGACTAGCGGGGGGGTACTTC.

This clonotype appeared a few times. The genes are TRBV10-3 and TRBJ1-6; D gene unclear. Germline V gives CDR1 ENHRY, CDR2 SYGVKD. The germline V and J ends were trimmed by 6 bases and 7 bases, with 19 bases remaining between them. This CDR3 region has 16 residues. Here the CDR3 DNA reads TGTGCCATCAGCGTAAGAGGGCCGAGGGCCAATTCACCCCTCCACTTT. Protein: CAISVRGPRANSPLHF.

The rearrangement uses TRBV12-3 or TRBV12-4 and TRBJ1-2; TRBD1 aligns across 8 bases. Trimming removed 6 bases from V and 4 bases from J; junction bases left unmatched: 10. The CDR3 consists of 15 residues. CDR3 coding DNA: TGTGCCAGCAGCCCCACCGGACAGGGATTCTATGGCTACACCTTC. Protein sequence: CASSPTGQGFYGYTF.

This clonotype was detected only a few times. The V and J genes are TRBV28 and TRBJ2-1; D call uncertain. The CDR3 contains 13 residues. The V gene lost 3 bases and the J gene lost 2 bases, with 5 bases spanning the gap. The V gene's germline CDR1 is MDHEN and CDR2 SYDVKM. The CDR3: CASSFETYNEQFF. The CDR3, as DNA: TGTGCCAGCAGTTTCGAGACCTACAATGAGCAGTTCTTC.

This clonotype came up a few times. This chain uses TRBV7-2 with TRBJ1-1; 8 bases fit TRBD1. The V and J ends lost 7 bases and 1 base, in that order; junction bases with no gene match: 5. The CDR3 covers 14 residues. Germline V lookup: CDR1 SGHTA, CDR2 FQGNSA. The CDR3 region has the DNA TGTGCCAGCACCCGGACAGGGAGGAACACTGAAGCTTTCTTT. Its translation is CASTRTGRNTEAFF.

This clonotype was recorded at least ten times. The V call is TRBV7-2, the J call TRBJ2-7; 8 bases agree with TRBD2. CDR3 length equals 16 residues. The ends lost 1 base at V and 0 bases at J; junction bases unmatched: 5. Germline V CDR1 and CDR2: SGHTA, FQGNSA. CDR3 residues: CASSLDSGASSYEQYF. Written as DNA, the CDR3 is TGTGCCAGCAGCTTAGATAGCGGGGCTAGCTCCTACGAGCAGTACTTC.

This clonotype was observed a handful of times. This chain joins TRBV9 and TRBJ1-2; a possible D gene is TRBD1 (5 bases). The CDR3 loop spans 14 amino acids. The V end lost 4 bases, the J end lost 1 base, and 11 bases lay between the germline ends. The germline CDR1 and CDR2 sequences are SGDLS and YYNGEE. CDR3 sequence reads: CASSNQGHNYGYTF. In nucleotides, the CDR3 is TGTGCCAGCAGCAACCAGGGCCATAACTATGGCTACACCTTC. The variable domain in full, completed from reference TRBV9 and TRBJ1-2, reads DSGVTQTPKHLITATGQRVTLRCSPRSGDLSVYWYQQSLDQGLQFLIQYYNGEERAKGNILERFSAQQFPDLHSELNLSSLELGDSALYFCASSNQGHNYGYTFGSGTRLTVV.

This clonotype has only a few counts. This rearrangement joins TRBV7-9 to TRBJ1-2; D unclear. V lost 4 bases and J lost 2, with 11 bases in between. Germline V gene data show CDR1 as SEHNR and CDR2 as FQNEAQ (reference sequence). The CDR3 spans 14 residues. CDR3 nucleotide sequence: TGTGCCAGCAGCTACTCGGATCCAAACTATGGCTACACCTTC. Encoded protein: CASSYSDPNYGYTF. The whole variable domain, filled in from reference TRBV7-9 and TRBJ1-2, reads DTGVSQNPRHKITKRGQNVTFRCDPISEHNRLYWYRQTLGQGPEFLTYFQNEAQLEKSRLLSDRFSAERPKGSFSTLEIQRTEQGDSAMYLCASSYSDPNYGYTFGSGTRLTVV.

This clonotype turned up a few times. The chain links TRBV15 to TRBJ1-5; D may be TRBD1 (6 bases). The germline V gene has CDR1 LNHNV and CDR2 YYDKDF (reference sequence). V shed 0 bases and J shed 4 bases, with 16 bases lying between them. CDR3 length equals 17 residues. As DNA, the CDR3 is TGTGCCACCAGCAGAGATCTGGGACACCAGATAAATCAGCCCCAGCATTTT. As protein: CATSRDLGHQINQPQHF.

With regard to this clonotype: One end of the junction fails to match germline, which may point to a read error. The rearrangement links TRBV6-6 to TRBJ1-4; D gene unclear. Per the germline V gene, CDR1 is MNHNY and CDR2 is SVGAGI (reference sequence). The CDR3 is 13 residues long. CDR3 sequence: CACSYDNEEKLFF. Here the CDR3 DNA reads TGTGCCTGCAGTTATGACAACGAAGAAAAACTGTTTTTT.

There are a few counts of this clonotype. V gene TRBV11-2 combines with J gene TRBJ2-5; 10 nucleotides agree with TRBD2. Germline trimming cut 3 bases from V and 5 bases from J; bases unmatched to any gene: 12. The CDR3 is 17 residues long. CDR1 SGHAT and CDR2 FQNNGV come from the germline V gene. The CDR3 sequence: CASSFPLAGVQRETQYF. Here the CDR3 DNA reads TGTGCCAGCAGCTTCCCCCTAGCGGGGGTCCAGAGGGAGACCCAGTACTTC.

This clonotype was observed a handful of times. The rearrangement uses TRBV3-1 and TRBJ2-6; D ambiguous. Germline V gene data show CDR1 as LGHDT and CDR2 as YNNKEL (reference sequence). This CDR3 has 19 residues. Trimming removed 4 bases from V and 0 bases from J, with 19 bases in between. The CDR3 nucleotides read TGTGCCAGCAGCCCCATCCTGGGCAGCTTCTTCTCTGGGGCCAACGTCCTGACTTTC. Protein sequence: CASSPILGSFFSGANVLTF.

This sequence joins TRBV20-1 and TRBJ2-7; 9 nucleotides agree with TRBD2. Per the germline V gene, CDR1 is DFQATT and CDR2 is SNEGSKA (reference sequence). With V trimmed by 3 bases and J by 2 bases, 8 bases remained unmatched. CDR3 length: 15 amino acids. The DNA for the CDR3 is TGCAGTGCTAGTCTGGCGGGGGGGAATCCCTACGAGCAGTACTTC. Its translation is CSASLAGGNPYEQYF.

This sequence joins TRBV6-5 and TRBJ1-2; weak D call: TRBD1 (6 bases). The CDR3 totals 13 residues. In germline, CDR1 is MNHEY, CDR2 SVGAGI. V was trimmed by 6 bases and J by 8 bases, leaving 16 bases between them. This CDR3 reads CASSQGHLIGYTF. The DNA of the CDR3 is TGTGCCAGCAGCCAGGGACACCTAATAGGCTACACCTTC.

A few counts support this clonotype. The rearrangement links TRBV20-1 to TRBJ1-2, with 7 bases that match TRBD1. Germline CDR1 DFQATT, CDR2 SNEGSKA (reference sequence). The V and J ends lost 6 bases and 2 bases, in that order; junction bases with no gene match: 12. The CDR3 has 15 residues. The CDR3 coding sequence is TGCAGTGCACACCATACAGGGGAGAGGAACTATGGCTACACCTTC. Encoded protein: CSAHHTGERNYGYTF.

The chain links TRBV7-3 to TRBJ2-1; 10 nucleotides match TRBD1. Germline loops: CDR1 SGHTA, CDR2 FQGTGA. The ends lost 5 bases at V and 8 bases at J; junction bases unmatched: 12. CDR3 size: 16 residues. CDR3 loop: CASSTRGGQGGDEQFF. The CDR3 nucleotides are TGTGCCAGCAGCACCCGAGGTGGACAGGGGGGCGATGAGCAGTTCTTC.

This clonotype occurred many times. The chain combines TRBV20-1 with TRBJ1-4, with unresolved D. The CDR3 contains 11 residues. CDR1 and CDR2 (germline): DFQATT, SNEGSKA (reference sequence). Between the trimmed V and J ends, which lost 0 bases and 5 bases, there was a span of 1 base. DNA for the CDR3: TGCAGTGCTAGAGAGAATGAAAAACTGTTTTTT. Its translation: CSARENEKLFF.

This clonotype has more than one count but fewer than ten. The chain links TRBV24-1 to TRBJ1-2; 7 bases align to TRBD1. V dropped 6 bases and J dropped 3; count of bases not matched to a gene: 0. The CDR3 has 12 amino acids. Germline CDR1 reads KGHDR; CDR2 reads SFDVKD. CDR3 residues: CATSTGDYGYTF. The CDR3 region has the DNA TGTGCCACCAGTACAGGGGACTATGGCTACACCTTC.

J is TRBJ1-5 and V is TRBV5-5; no reliable D call. This CDR3 has 15 residues. Germline CDR1 and CDR2: SGHKS and YYEKEE (reference sequence). Trimming took off 2 bases at V and 3 bases at J, with 12 bases between the two ends. CDR3 in DNA: TGTGCCAGCAGCTTTGCGGGAGTGCCCAATCAGCCCCAGCATTTT. Translation: CASSFAGVPNQPQHF.

V gene TRBV27 combines with J gene TRBJ2-5; D not certain. This CDR3 has 14 residues. Germline CDR1 is MNHEY and CDR2 is SMNVEV (reference sequence). Trimming cost V 5 bases and J 4 bases, with 14 bases left between them. This chain's CDR3 is CASSRVAVGETQYF. DNA for the CDR3: TGTGCCAGCAGTAGAGTTGCGGTTGGAGAGACCCAGTACTTC.

This chain uses TRBV5-1 with TRBJ1-1; D is unclear. The length of the CDR3 is 15 residues. Deletions cut 2 bases from V and 4 bases from J, with 15 bases between. Germline V gene lookup returns CDR1 SGHRS and CDR2 YFSETQ. CDR3 in DNA: TGCGCCAGCAGCTTAGTTGGTGGAGTCCTCACTGAAGCTTTCTTT. It is translated as CASSLVGGVLTEAFF. The variable domain in full, with the rest retrieved from reference TRBV5-1 and TRBJ1-1, is KAGVTQTPRYLIKTRGQQVTLSCSPISGHRSVSWYQQTPGQGLQFLFEYFSETQRNKGNFPGRFSGRQFSNSRSEMNVSTLELGDSALYLCASSLVGGVLTEAFFGQGTRLTVV.

This clonotype came up many times. V gene TRBV6-2 or TRBV6-3 combines with J gene TRBJ2-1, with 11 nucleotides matching TRBD2. Germline CDR1 reads MNHEY; CDR2 reads SVGEGT. The CDR3 extends over 12 amino acids. The J segment lost 10 bases and the V segment lost 6 bases, leaving 2 bases of the junction unmatched. CDR3 residues: CASSRLAGEQFF. The CDR3 bases are TGTGCCAGCAGCCGACTAGCGGGGGAGCAGTTCTTC.

The chain carries TRBV10-3 and TRBJ1-5; TRBD1 matches 8 bases. Germline values: CDR1 ENHRY, CDR2 SYGVKD. V was pared by 2 bases and J by 1 base, with 13 bases of the junction left unmatched. The CDR3 is made up of 19 amino acids. The CDR3 coding sequence is TGTGCCATCAGTGAGACCGGGACAGGCCAACCTTTGAGCAATCAGCCCCAGCATTTT. This codes for CAISETGTGQPLSNQPQHF.

This clonotype was recorded only once. The germline gene is not matched at one end of the junction; a read error may be the cause. This rearrangement joins TRBV3-1 to TRBJ2-1; 13 nucleotides match TRBD2. CDR3 length: 15 residues. CDR1 and CDR2 from the germline V gene are LGHDT and YNNKEL (reference sequence). The CDR3 DNA sequence: TGTGTCAGCAGCCAAGGACTAGCGGGGGTGAATGAGCAGTTCTTC. The encoded protein is CVSSQGLAGVNEQFF.

This clonotype was picked up a small number of times. The chain carries TRBV7-9 and TRBJ1-2; D gene ambiguous. There are 12 residues in the CDR3. In germline, CDR1 is SEHNR, CDR2 FQNEAQ (reference sequence). V was cut by 8 bases and J by 8 bases, with 15 bases left in between. The CDR3 coding sequence is TGTGCCAGCGTCCTCGGCGGGGAGGGCTACACCTTC. Protein: CASVLGGEGYTF.

Comments on this clonotype: One end of the junction does not line up with germline, which may come from a read error. The chain has TRBV12-3 or TRBV12-4 and TRBJ2-3, with a weak D call TRBD2 (5 bases). This CDR3 has 14 amino acids. In DNA, the CDR3 is TGTGCCAGCAGCCCAGGACTGGCGGCGGATACGCGGTATTTT. The encoded protein is CASSPGLAADTRYF.

The CDR3 here is CSASPTPGGRGGTF. The DNA for the CDR3 is TGCAGTGCTAGTCCAACGCCAGGGGGACGAGGCGGCACCTTC. This chain links TRBV20-1 with TRBJ1-2, with TRBD1 matching 7 bases. V trimming: 3 bases; J trimming: 13 bases; junction bases outside the gene matches: 17. The length of the CDR3 is 14 residues. CDR1 and CDR2 (germline): DFQATT, SNEGSKA (reference sequence).

The V call is TRBV5-1, the J call TRBJ2-2; TRBD1 aligns across 7 bases. The J segment lost 4 bases and the V segment lost 2 bases, leaving 5 bases of the junction unmatched. The CDR3 is 15 residues long. Germline CDR1 reads SGHRS; CDR2 reads YFSETQ. CDR3 region: CASSLQTGITGELFF. In nucleotides, the CDR3 is TGCGCCAGCAGCTTACAGACAGGGATCACCGGGGAGCTGTTTTTT. The whole variable domain, filled in from reference TRBV5-1 and TRBJ2-2, reads KAGVTQTPRYLIKTRGQQVTLSCSPISGHRSVSWYQQTPGQGLQFLFEYFSETQRNKGNFPGRFSGRQFSNSRSEMNVSTLELGDSALYLCASSLQTGITGELFFGEGSRLTVL.